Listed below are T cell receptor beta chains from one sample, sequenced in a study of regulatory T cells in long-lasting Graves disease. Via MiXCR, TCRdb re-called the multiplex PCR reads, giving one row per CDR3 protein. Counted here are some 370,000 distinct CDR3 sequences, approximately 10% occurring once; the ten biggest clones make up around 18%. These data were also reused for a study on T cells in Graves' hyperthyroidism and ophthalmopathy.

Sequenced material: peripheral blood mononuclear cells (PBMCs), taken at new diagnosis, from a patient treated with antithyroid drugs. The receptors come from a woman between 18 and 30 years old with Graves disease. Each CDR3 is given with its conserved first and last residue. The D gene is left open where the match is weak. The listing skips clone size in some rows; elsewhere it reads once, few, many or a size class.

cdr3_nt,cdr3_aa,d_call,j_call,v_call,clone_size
TGTGCCAGCCGGGGTGAAGGAAGGGGCACGCAGTATTTT,CASRGEGRGTQYF,-,TRBJ2-3,TRBV28,-
TGTGCCAGCAGGTACAGGGGGCTCTCCTTCTCTGGAAACACCATATATTTT,CASRYRGLSFSGNTIYF,TRBD1,TRBJ1-3,TRBV28,many
TGCAGTGCTAAAGGTTCAGAAACGAAATGGGACAGGGGAGGTAAGATGAACACTGAAGCTTTCTTT,CSAKGSETKWDRGGKMNTEAFF,TRBD1,TRBJ1-1,TRBV20-1,many
TGTGCCACCAGGGGCCCTGGCGACTCTGGGGCCAACGTCCTGACTTTC,CATRGPGDSGANVLTF,-,TRBJ2-6,TRBV15,-
TGTGCCAGCAGTGTTGGGGAAAGCAATCAGCCCCAGCATTTT,CASSVGESNQPQHF,-,TRBJ1-5,TRBV6-1,many
TGCAGTGCTAGGATCCGGGACAGGGCTCATGAAAAACTGTTTTTT,CSARIRDRAHEKLFF,TRBD1,TRBJ1-4,TRBV20-1,-
TGTGCCAGCAGCCTCCCCCAGGGGTTTAGCTCCTACGAGCAGTACTTC,CASSLPQGFSSYEQYF,-,TRBJ2-7,TRBV7-9,many
TGTGCCAGCGGGGGGCAGGGGGGTTGGAGCACTGAAGCTTTCTTT,CASGGQGGWSTEAFF,TRBD1,TRBJ1-1,TRBV6-2/TRBV6-3,many
TGTGCCAGCAGTGAGGGGACCTACACTGAAGCTTTCTTT,CASSEGTYTEAFF,-,TRBJ1-1,TRBV6-1,many
TGCAGCGACGACTTTACCTCTTCCTCCTACGAGCAGTACTTC,CSDDFTSSSYEQYF,-,TRBJ2-7,TRBV29-1,-
TGTGCCTGGTTGGACTACCCGTACAATGAGCAGTTCTTC,CAWLDYPYNEQFF,-,TRBJ2-1,TRBV30,few
TGTGCCAGCAGCTCGGACAGGGGGCTGGTAGGAGTCGGTGAAGCTTTCTTT,CASSSDRGLVGVGEAFF,TRBD1,TRBJ1-1,TRBV13,-
TGTGCCAGCAGTGAAGCACGGACAGGTATCTCCTACGAGCAGTACTTC,CASSEARTGISYEQYF,TRBD1,TRBJ2-7,TRBV2,few
TGTGCCAGCAGCGCCGGGACTAGCGGGGGGTCGCGCCAAGAGACCCAGTACTTC,CASSAGTSGGSRQETQYF,TRBD2,TRBJ2-5,TRBV13,few
TGCGCCAGCAGTGACCCAGCAGTTTATCTGAAGCAGTTCTTC,CASSDPAVYLKQFF,-,TRBJ2-1,TRBV10-1,many